This is a list of T cell receptor beta chains from one sample in a study of T cell responses to AZD1222 COVID-19 vaccine. Assay used: immunoSEQ multiplex PCR; TCRdb lists only in-frame clones, some missing. The sample shows tens of thousands of clones, about four fifths of them seen only once. Sample: peripheral blood, taken 28 days after the second AZD1222 dose. The receptors stem from an adult who received the AZD1222 COVID-19 vaccine. Each CDR3 is given with its conserved first and last residue. D genes are given only for firm matches. Clone sizes are given selectively: once, few, many, or a class where the clone is expanded.

TRBJ2-1	few	TRBV9	NA	CASSPRLGRVNEQFF	TGTGCCAGCAGCCCAAGACTAGGTAGGGTAAATGAGCAGTTCTTC
TRBJ1-6	NA	TRBV30	NA	CAWSPSGNSPLHF	TGTGCCTGGAGTCCCTCCGGGAATTCACCCCTCCACTTT
TRBJ1-1	NA	TRBV6-1	NA	CASSPGPVTEAFF	TGTGCCAGCAGTCCTGGGCCGGTCACTGAAGCTTTCTTT
TRBJ1-5	NA	TRBV7-6	TRBD1	CASSLEAPGTDTNQPQHF	TGTGCCAGCAGCTTAGAAGCCCCCGGGACAGACACAAATCAGCCCCAGCATTTT
TRBJ1-3	NA	TRBV12-2	NA	CASRLEYSIGGNTIYF	TGTGCAAGTCGCTTAGAGTACAGTATCGGAGGAAACACCATATATTTT
TRBJ1-3	NA	TRBV9	NA	CASSASPGTPGNTIYF	TGTGCCAGCAGCGCATCCCCAGGGACCCCAGGAAACACCATATATTTT
TRBJ2-3	few	TRBV2	TRBD2	CASSPGLAGYTQYF	TGTGCCAGCAGTCCTGGACTAGCGGGATACACGCAGTATTTT
TRBJ1-1	NA	TRBV18	NA	CASSPRSGNTEAFF	TGTGCCAGCTCACCACGGTCTGGGAACACTGAAGCTTTCTTT
TRBJ1-6	NA	TRBV19	TRBD1	CASSMVQGANNSPLHF	TGTGCCAGTAGTATGGTCCAGGGGGCTAATAATTCACCCCTCCACTTT
TRBJ2-7	NA	TRBV29-1	TRBD2	CSVEDPRGSSPYEQYF	TGCAGCGTTGAAGACCCACGCGGGAGCTCTCCCTACGAGCAGTACTTC
TRBJ1-1	NA	TRBV4-2	NA	CASSQPGRGGTFF	TGTGCCAGCAGCCAACCTGGTCGAGGTGGTACTTTCTTT
TRBJ2-7	NA	TRBV11-3	NA	CASSSLRNQAYEQYF	TGTGCCAGCAGCTCCCTTAGGAATCAAGCCTACGAGCAGTACTTC
TRBJ1-2	NA	TRBV28	NA	CASSWDYGYTF	TGTGCCAGCAGTTGGGACTATGGCTACACCTTC
TRBJ1-1	NA	TRBV5-5	NA	CASSLESRVNTEAFF	TGTGCCAGCAGCTTGGAGTCACGGGTTAACACTGAAGCTTTCTTT
TRBJ2-4	NA	TRBV15	NA	CATSRDYSTVAKNIQYF	TGTGCCACCAGCAGAGATTATTCAACTGTAGCCAAAAACATTCAGTACTTC
TRBJ2-1	NA	TRBV13	TRBD1	CASSLGWGTGAYNEQFF	TGTGCCAGCAGCTTAGGATGGGGGACAGGGGCCTACAATGAGCAGTTCTTC
TRBJ1-1	NA	TRBV28	NA	CASSLLENTEAFF	TGTGCCAGCAGTTTATTGGAGAACACTGAAGCTTTCTTT
TRBJ2-7	NA	TRBV28	NA	CASENSGSSYEQYF	TGTGCCAGCGAAAATAGCGGATCCTCCTACGAGCAGTACTTC
TRBJ1-3	NA	TRBV12-3/TRBV12-4	TRBD1	CASNVWDSSHYF	TGTGCCAGCAATGTCTGGGACAGCTCTCATTATTTT
TRBJ2-5	once	TRBV7-2	NA	CASSLVLDETQYF	TGTGCCAGCAGCTTAGTTTTGGATGAGACCCAGTACTTC
TRBJ2-7	NA	TRBV30	NA	CAWADFYEQYF	TGTGCCTGGGCGGACTTCTACGAGCAGTACTTC
TRBJ1-4	NA	TRBV25-1	TRBD1	CASRETGVREKLFF	TGTGCCAGCAGGGAGACAGGGGTGCGCGAAAAACTGTTTTTT
TRBJ2-1	NA	TRBV6-5	TRBD2	CASSLTSRNEQFF	TGTGCCAGCAGCCTGACTAGCAGGAATGAGCAGTTCTTC
TRBJ1-3	few	TRBV6-5	NA	CASSRSGGNTIYF	TGTGCCAGCAGCCGATCCGGAGGGAACACCATATATTTT
TRBJ2-6	few	TRBV27	NA	CASSSPLNSGANVLTF	TGTGCCAGCAGTTCACCCCTTAACTCTGGGGCCAACGTCCTGACTTTC
TRBJ1-2	NA	TRBV4-2	TRBD1	CASSLLVDRVDGYTF	TGTGCCAGCAGCCTTCTCGTGGACAGGGTAGATGGCTACACCTTC
TRBJ2-1	NA	TRBV7-2	NA	CASSLSGGPYNEQFF	TGTGCCAGCAGCTTATCGGGGGGCCCCTACAATGAGCAGTTCTTC
TRBJ1-6	NA	TRBV4-3	NA	CASSQDRVRSPLHF	TGCGCCAGCAGCCAAGATAGGGTGAGGTCACCCCTCCACTTT
TRBJ1-2	NA	TRBV15	TRBD1	CATSINRGGNYGYTF	TGTGCCACCAGCATCAACAGGGGTGGCAACTATGGCTACACCTTC
TRBJ1-6	NA	TRBV4-2	TRBD1	CASSQRDSRGGSPLHF	TGTGCCAGCAGCCAGAGGGACAGCCGAGGGGGGTCACCCCTCCACTTT
TRBJ2-7	NA	TRBV28	TRBD1	CASRARTGSYEQYF	TGTGCCAGCAGGGCTCGGACAGGTTCCTACGAGCAGTACTTC
TRBJ2-3	NA	TRBV19	NA	CASGLSIVTDTQYF	TGTGCCAGTGGTTTGAGTATCGTCACAGATACGCAGTATTTT
TRBJ2-4	once	TRBV9	TRBD2	CASSPLRGGQGSKNIQYF	TGTGCCAGCAGCCCCCTTCGGGGGGGCCAGGGGTCAAAAAACATTCAGTACTTC
TRBJ2-2	NA	TRBV15	TRBD1	CATSSHTEGATGELFF	TGTGCCACCAGCAGTCACACCGAGGGGGCCACCGGGGAGCTGTTTTTT
TRBJ1-2	once	TRBV28	TRBD1	CASSASGQGDYGYTF	TGTGCCAGCAGTGCGTCGGGACAGGGGGACTATGGCTACACCTTC
TRBJ1-5	once	TRBV5-1	NA	CASSLAFGHQPQHF	TGCGCCAGCAGCTTGGCCTTTGGGCACCAGCCCCAGCATTTT
TRBJ2-4	NA	TRBV7-3	NA	CASSSYPAREGAKNIQYF	TGTGCCAGCAGCTCTTATCCGGCCAGAGAAGGGGCCAAAAACATTCAGTACTTC
TRBJ2-7	NA	TRBV6-5	TRBD1	CASSYQGTGGVYEQYF	TGTGCCAGCAGTTACCAGGGGACAGGGGGTGTTTACGAGCAGTACTTC
TRBJ1-4	NA	TRBV11-2	NA	CASSLKGGWSTNEKLFF	TGTGCCAGCAGCTTAAAAGGCGGGTGGTCTACTAATGAAAAACTGTTTTTT
TRBJ2-1	NA	TRBV7-2	NA	CASSSSYGRNNEQFF	TGTGCCAGCAGCTCGTCCTACGGGCGCAACAATGAGCAGTTCTTC
TRBJ1-4	NA	TRBV7-9	NA	CASSFGSLGAVEKLFF	TGTGCCAGCAGCTTTGGGAGTTTGGGGGCTGTTGAAAAACTGTTTTTT
TRBJ2-5	NA	TRBV18	NA	CASSPLGRRETQYF	TGTGCCAGCTCCCCTTTAGGCCGGCGGGAGACCCAGTACTTC
TRBJ2-7	NA	TRBV28	TRBD1	CASSFRGHSYEQYF	TGTGCCAGCAGTTTCAGGGGGCACTCCTACGAGCAGTACTTC
TRBJ2-7	NA	TRBV6-1	NA	CASSERLGGGSPYEQYF	TGTGCCAGCAGTGAGAGGTTAGGGGGGGGTTCCCCCTACGAGCAGTACTTC